This T cell receptor beta chain came from a study of shared clonotypes between healthy human individuals. Background on the study: Donor ages ranged 18 to 49 years: a couple of women, a few men.

Germline values: CDR1 KGHSH, CDR2 LQKENI. Trimming shortened V by 3 bases and J by 8 bases, and 14 bases separated the two germline ends. The CDR3 loop spans 15 amino acids. Some clones are missing from TCRdb's copy, which holds only in-frame ones; the method was immunoSEQ multiplex PCR. The table includes about 2 million clones, roughly 95% detected once. Regarding the study as a whole: A handful of donors had around 5% of their naive CD4 clonotypes in common.

A remark on this clone: Its antigen is as yet unknown.

This sequence originates from a man between 18 and 29 years old in good health. This chain uses TRBV18 with TRBJ1-6; TRBD1 might be the D (6 bases). Material: naive CD4+ T cells sorted from blood. The subset is: CD45RA+ positively selected. The CDR3 DNA sequence: TGTGCCAGCTCACCCCCCCCAGGGGAGGATTCACCCCTCCACTTT. This gives the protein CASSPPPGEDSPLHF.